The 26 T cell receptor beta chains below were found in one sample sequenced in a study of blood T cells in healthy people across ages. A sample-barcoded 5' primer and a J-beta primer mix were used in a second PCR of roughly 6 to 11 cycles. TCRdb ran MiXCR on the 5' RACE reads and lists one entry per CDR3 protein. The table shows around 750,000 distinct CDR3 sequences, with about 55% occurring only once. Material for sequencing was blood. These receptors came from a man aged 80 or over in good health.

The rearrangement joins TRBV7-3 to TRBJ2-1; no reliable D call. From germline, CDR1 is SGHTA and CDR2 FQGTGA. The CDR3 has 14 residues. Trimming cost V 1 base and J 10 bases, with 14 bases left between them. For the CDR3, the DNA is TGTGCCAGCAGCTTAAGATACTCTGCACAGGAGCAGTTCTTC. Its translation: CASSLRYSAQEQFF.

This clonotype was seen a handful of times. V is TRBV20-1 and J is TRBJ1-1; TRBD1 might be the D (6 bases). V lost 5 bases and J 5 bases, leaving 18 bases between the germline ends. Germline CDR1 is DFQATT and CDR2 is SNEGSKA (reference sequence). The CDR3 is 14 amino acids. CDR3 coding DNA: TGCAGTGCTGTCCCGGGGCTCGGACAGACTGAAGCTTTCTTT. This gives the protein CSAVPGLGQTEAFF.

The rearrangement links TRBV2 to TRBJ2-2, with D possibly being TRBD2 (5 bases). With 5 bases removed from V and 3 bases from J, the gap between germline ends came to 13 bases. This CDR3 has 15 amino acids. Germline CDR1 reads SNHLY; CDR2 reads FYNNEI. The CDR3 sequence is CASSILTTYTGELFF. The CDR3 DNA reads as TGTGCCAGCAGTATCCTGACTACCTACACCGGGGAGCTGTTTTTT.

The V gene is TRBV7-2, the J gene TRBJ1-2; TRBD1 might be the D (5 bases). The germline gives CDR1 SGHTA, CDR2 FQGNSA. The CDR3 is 14 amino acids. With 5 bases removed from V and 8 bases from J, the gap between germline ends came to 18 bases. In DNA form, the CDR3 reads TGTGCCAGCAGCCGGGGACGGAACTCAAAGGGCTACACCTTC. This encodes CASSRGRNSKGYTF.

This chain uses TRBV21-1 with TRBJ1-1; whether TRBD1, the table's D call, matches the DNA was not checked. TRBV21-1 is classified as a pseudogene. The CDR3 is 14 amino acids. CDR3 region: CASSTERGDTEAFF. In DNA form, the CDR3 reads TGTGCCAGCAGCACCGAAAGGGGGGACACTGAAGCTTTCTTT.

The chain recombines TRBV10-3 with TRBJ1-1; D uncertain. Trimming cost V 6 bases and J 0 bases, with 8 bases left between them. The germline CDR1 and CDR2 sequences are ENHRY and SYGVKD. The CDR3 sequence is 13 residues long. The CDR3 DNA sequence: TGTGCCATCAGAGTCAGCCTGAACACTGAAGCTTTCTTT. Translation: CAIRVSLNTEAFF.

Concerning this clonotype: A read error may explain this, as a much larger clone is one base away. This chain connects TRBV7-2 to TRBJ2-1; perhaps TRBD2 as D (5 bases). The CDR3 is made up of 14 amino acids. With 5 bases removed from V and 9 bases from J, the gap between germline ends came to 17 bases. Germline V CDR1 and CDR2: SGHTA, FQGNSA. CDR3 residues: CASSVRRVGSEQFF. In DNA, the CDR3 is TGTGCCAGCAGCGTGCGGCGGGTGGGGAGTGAGCAGTTCTTC. The full variable domain, its missing parts supplied by reference TRBV7-2 and TRBJ2-1, is GAGVSQSPSNKVTEKGKDVELRCDPISGHTALYWYRQSLGQGLEFLIYFQGNSAPDKSGLPSDRFSAERTGGSVSTLTIQRTQQEDSAVYLCASSVRRVGSEQFFGPGTRLTVL.

J is TRBJ2-5 and V is TRBV18; D might be TRBD2 (5 bases). V dropped 5 bases and J dropped 5 bases, with 15 bases sitting between them. Looked up from germline, CDR1 is KGHSH and CDR2 is LQKENI. This CDR3 has 14 amino acids. The CDR3 loop reads CASSMDWGTETQYF. The DNA of the CDR3 is TGTGCCAGCTCAATGGACTGGGGAACGGAGACCCAGTACTTC.

This clonotype was detected a few times. CDR3 sequence reads: CASSLKENTEAFF. CDR3 DNA sequence: TGTGCCAGCTCTCTCAAGGAGAACACTGAAGCTTTCTTT. The rearrangement uses TRBV18 and TRBJ1-1; D remains ambiguous. The CDR3 extends over 13 amino acids. Trimming cost V 6 bases and J 1 base, with 9 bases left between them. CDR1 is KGHSH, CDR2 LQKENI, per germline.

The chain recombines TRBV12-3 or TRBV12-4 with TRBJ2-5; D is perhaps TRBD2 (7 bases). V was pared by 2 bases and J by 1 base, with 11 bases between. The CDR3 has 15 residues. The DNA of the CDR3 is TGTGCCAGCAGTTTATATAGGGGGGGCCAAGAGACCCAGTACTTC. Amino acids: CASSLYRGGQETQYF.

This chain links TRBV27 with TRBJ2-5, with 8 bases lining up with TRBD2. This CDR3 has 17 amino acids. V trimming: 3 bases; J trimming: 11 bases; junction bases outside the gene matches: 20. The germline V gene has CDR1 MNHEY and CDR2 SMNVEV (reference sequence). CDR3 bases: TGTGCCAGCAGTTTCCTTCCCGCAGCGGGAGCTGGGAATGAGCAGTACTTC. Protein sequence: CASSFLPAAGAGNEQYF.

The chain couples TRBV6-1 to TRBJ2-1, with 10 bases matching TRBD2. J lost 7 bases, V lost 3 bases, and 9 bases had no gene match. Germline CDR1 reads MNHNS; CDR2 reads SASEGT. The CDR3 runs to 16 residues. In nucleotides, the CDR3 is TGTGCCAGCAGTGACCGACTAGCGGGCCGAGGGAATGAGCAGTTCTTC. It encodes CASSDRLAGRGNEQFF.

The chain carries TRBV3-1 and TRBJ2-7, with D unclear. This CDR3 has 13 residues. Looked up from germline, CDR1 is LGHDT and CDR2 is YNNKEL (reference sequence). The V gene lost 4 bases and the J gene lost 4 bases, with 11 bases spanning the gap. This CDR3 reads CASSRKQEYEQYF. CDR3 coding DNA: TGTGCCAGCAGCCGGAAGCAAGAATACGAGCAGTACTTC.

This sequence joins TRBV6-1 and TRBJ2-5; 7 nucleotides line up with TRBD1. The J segment lost 11 bases and the V segment lost 2 bases, leaving 11 bases of the junction unmatched. Germline V gene lookup returns CDR1 MNHNS and CDR2 SASEGT. This CDR3 spans 14 amino acids. CDR3 in amino acids: CASSERTGFGQQYF. The CDR3 nucleotides are TGTGCCAGCAGTGAACGGACAGGTTTTGGGCAGCAGTACTTC.

The rearrangement uses TRBV2 and TRBJ2-3; D is possibly TRBD2 (5 bases). CDR1 SNHLY and CDR2 FYNNEI come from the germline V gene. The germline V and J ends were trimmed by 7 bases and 7 bases, with 9 bases remaining between them. The CDR3 extends over 11 amino acids. CDR3 coding DNA: TGTGCCAGCAAGGCCGGGAATACGCAGTATTTT. It is translated as CASKAGNTQYF.

The chain employs TRBV10-3 and TRBJ2-2, with TRBD2 identical over 8 bases. The germline gives CDR1 ENHRY, CDR2 SYGVKD. V lost 5 bases and J lost 6; bases outside the gene matches: 8. CDR3 length: 15 residues. CDR3 sequence: CAISPGTRKSGELFF. The DNA of the CDR3 is TGTGCCATCAGTCCCGGGACTAGAAAGTCCGGGGAGCTGTTTTTT.

This chain's CDR3 is CATKRERDTYNEQFF. The CDR3 DNA reads TGTGCCACAAAGAGGGAGCGGGATACCTACAATGAGCAGTTCTTC. This chain uses TRBV3-1 with TRBJ2-1; 7 bases are a match to TRBD2. Germline loops: CDR1 LGHDT, CDR2 YNNKEL (reference sequence). The CDR3 totals 15 residues. The V and J ends lost 10 bases and 2 bases, in that order; junction bases with no gene match: 11.

This clonotype was counted a single time. The rearrangement uses TRBV6-1 and TRBJ1-2; 11 bases match TRBD1. V shed 6 bases and J 5 bases; nucleotides not matched to a gene: 14. The germline V gene encodes CDR1 MNHNS and CDR2 SASEGT. The CDR3 length is 17 residues. The chain's CDR3 is CASSQAASGTGGYGYTF. CDR3 nucleotide sequence: TGTGCCAGCAGCCAGGCAGCATCCGGGACAGGGGGTTATGGCTACACCTTC.

This sequence joins TRBV12-3 or TRBV12-4 and TRBJ2-7; D is possibly TRBD1 (5 bases). The CDR3 runs 18 residues. Trimming shortened V by 1 base and J by 2 bases, and 21 bases separated the two germline ends. In DNA, the CDR3 is TGTGCCAGCAGTTTAGGAAGGGTGAGACAGCTAAGCCCCTACGAGCAGTACTTC. Protein: CASSLGRVRQLSPYEQYF.

The rearrangement uses TRBV6-5 and TRBJ2-1, with TRBD2 identical over 8 bases. The CDR3 runs 18 residues. Germline lookup yields CDR1 MNHEY and CDR2 SVGAGI. After removal of 0 bases from V and 2 bases from J, the junction contained 9 bases not matched to a gene. CDR3 sequence (DNA): TGTGCCAGCAGTTACTCAGGGACTAGAGTAGTCCCCTACAATGAGCAGTTCTTC. Its translation: CASSYSGTRVVPYNEQFF.

This clonotype came up a few times. V is TRBV27 and J is TRBJ2-5; D call uncertain. The CDR3 is 14 amino acids. Germline assignment: CDR1 MNHEY and CDR2 SMNVEV (reference sequence). Trimming pared 5 bases from V and 5 bases from J, leaving 15 bases between. The CDR3 here is CASSPDPFRETQYF. In DNA, the CDR3 is TGTGCCAGCAGTCCAGACCCTTTCCGGGAGACCCAGTACTTC.

This clonotype came up a few times. A junction boundary mismatches the germline segment, possibly from a read error. The gene calls are TRBV7-2 and TRBJ1-1, with 9 bases aligning to TRBD1. There are 15 residues in the CDR3. The germline CDR1 and CDR2 sequences are SGHTA and FQGNSA. CDR3 protein: CACSPRQGENTEAFF. CDR3 in DNA: TGTGCCTGCAGCCCCCGACAGGGGGAGAACACTGAAGCTTTCTTT.

This chain joins TRBV29-1 and TRBJ2-7; weak D call: TRBD2 (5 bases). The DNA end favors TRBJ2-5, so the J call may be wrong. The CDR3 runs to 14 residues. CDR1 SQVTM and CDR2 ANQGSEA come from the germline V gene. The CDR3 spells CSVARGSEAETQYF. The CDR3 DNA follows: TGCAGCGTTGCACGGGGAAGCGAAGCAGAGACCCAGTACTTC.

V and J are TRBV7-2 and TRBJ1-4, with D uncertain. Trimming removed 7 bases from V and 2 bases from J, with 14 bases in between. CDR1 SGHTA and CDR2 FQGNSA come from the germline V gene. There are 15 residues in the CDR3. The CDR3 here is CASTPTGRTNEKLFF. Written as DNA, the CDR3 is TGTGCCAGCACCCCAACCGGGAGGACTAATGAAAAACTGTTTTTT.

The CDR3 bases are TGCAGTGCTACCGGACAGGGTCTATCCTACGAGCAGTACTTC. It is translated as CSATGQGLSYEQYF. J is TRBJ2-7 and V is TRBV20-1; 8 bases map to TRBD1. After removal of 4 bases from V and 1 base from J, the junction contained 6 bases not matched to a gene. Germline CDR1 is DFQATT and CDR2 is SNEGSKA (reference sequence). This CDR3 has 14 amino acids.

This clonotype was recorded a few times. The chain has TRBV7-2 and TRBJ2-2; D is tentatively TRBD1 or TRBD2 (5 bases each). V lost 5 bases and J 8 bases, leaving 18 bases between the germline ends. The CDR3 loop spans 15 amino acids. CDR1 is SGHTA, CDR2 FQGNSA, per germline. The CDR3 region is CASSQGRVGAGELFF. The CDR3 DNA sequence: TGTGCCAGCAGCCAAGGGAGAGTCGGGGCTGGGGAGCTGTTTTTT.